This T cell receptor (beta chain) was profiled in a study of CD8 T cells in Susac syndrome. This clonotype was picked up one time. Its antigen is as yet unknown. TEMRA cells were enriched by FACS, and CD4+ and CD8+ T cells were negatively isolated. Study results and caveats: TCR sequencing and HLA analysis covered a relatively small number of individuals.

Germline V CDR1 and CDR2: DFQATT, SNEGSKA (reference sequence). The ends lost 3 bases at V and 6 bases at J; junction bases unmatched: 8. CDR3 length: 13 residues. A quantity of roughly 0.5 to 1 ug RNA underwent reverse transcription using random hexamers. TCRdb independently ran MiXCR on the immunoSEQ multiplex PCR reads; one entry per CDR3 protein. The table has about 300,000 distinct CDR3 sequences, around 84% seen once. The V call is TRBV20-1, the J call TRBJ2-7; TRBD2 matches at 7 bases. The sample taken for sequencing was CD8+ T cells from PBMCs. The clonotype was recovered from a human donor with multiple sclerosis. The CDR3 sequence: CSARGLLSTEQYF. For the CDR3, the DNA is TGCAGTGCTAGGGGACTACTCTCAACCGAGCAGTACTTC.